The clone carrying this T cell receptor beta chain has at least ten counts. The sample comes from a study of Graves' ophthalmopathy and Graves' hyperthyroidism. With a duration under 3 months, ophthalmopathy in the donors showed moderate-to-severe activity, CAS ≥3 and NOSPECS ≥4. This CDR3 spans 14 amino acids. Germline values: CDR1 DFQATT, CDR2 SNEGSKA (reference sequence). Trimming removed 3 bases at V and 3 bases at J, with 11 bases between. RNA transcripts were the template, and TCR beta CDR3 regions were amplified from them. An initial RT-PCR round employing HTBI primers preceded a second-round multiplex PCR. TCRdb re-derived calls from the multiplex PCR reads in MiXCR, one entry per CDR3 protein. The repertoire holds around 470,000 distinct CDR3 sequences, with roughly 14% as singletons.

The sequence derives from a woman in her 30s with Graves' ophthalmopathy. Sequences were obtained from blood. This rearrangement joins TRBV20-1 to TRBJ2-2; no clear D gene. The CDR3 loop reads CSARWQGDTGELFF. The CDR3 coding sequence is TGCAGTGCTAGGTGGCAAGGCGACACCGGGGAGCTGTTTTTT.